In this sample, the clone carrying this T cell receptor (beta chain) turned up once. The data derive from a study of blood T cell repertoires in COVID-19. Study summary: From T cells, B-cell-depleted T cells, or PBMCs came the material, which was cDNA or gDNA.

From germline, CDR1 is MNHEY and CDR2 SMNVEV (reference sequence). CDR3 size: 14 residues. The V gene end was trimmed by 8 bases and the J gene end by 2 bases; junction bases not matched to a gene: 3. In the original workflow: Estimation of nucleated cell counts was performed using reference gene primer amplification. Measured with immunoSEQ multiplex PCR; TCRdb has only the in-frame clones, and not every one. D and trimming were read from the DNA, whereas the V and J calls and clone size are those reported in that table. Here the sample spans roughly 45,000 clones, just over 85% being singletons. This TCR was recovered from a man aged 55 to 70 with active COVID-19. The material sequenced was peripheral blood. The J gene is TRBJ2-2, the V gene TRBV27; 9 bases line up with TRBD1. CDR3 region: CASWGQGNTGELFF. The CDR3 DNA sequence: TGTGCCAGCTGGGGACAGGGCAACACCGGGGAGCTGTTTTTT.